The TCR beta chain described here comes from a study of T cell repertoires in cytomegalovirus infection. Study context: Indications came from public TCR beta signatures; they pointed to CMV infection and to a matching HLA type.

This clonotype was seen a handful of times. Its antigen is unidentified. V dropped 5 bases and J dropped 3; count of bases not matched to a gene: 10. CDR1 is ENHRY, CDR2 SYGVKD, per germline. This CDR3 contains 16 residues. TCRdb re-called the reads through MiXCR, storing one row per CDR3 protein. The data contain approximately 1,000,000 distinct CDR3 sequences, around a third of them seen just once; the ten biggest clones take up more than 12%. The origin of this receptor is a human donor in good health (CMV status not recorded). Some clones in this sample may be carry-over from other donors' samples. V and J are TRBV10-3 and TRBJ2-5; 9 bases agree with TRBD2. The starting material was cultured CD8+ T cells from PBMCs, obtained from culture after CMV antigen stimulation. CDR3 protein: CAISSISGGGEETQYF. The CDR3 DNA reads as TGTGCCATCAGTTCCATTAGCGGGGGAGGAGAAGAGACCCAGTACTTC.